This entry is about one T cell receptor beta chain. The sample originates from a study of siplizumab effects on memory and regulatory T cells. Looked up from germline, CDR1 is SGHNT and CDR2 is YYREEE (reference sequence). The CDR3 sequence is 13 residues long. V lost 4 bases to trimming and J lost 6 bases, with 12 bases between them. Here immunoSEQ multiplex PCR was the method, and the copy in TCRdb shows in-frame clones only, minus some. Altogether more than 60,000 clones are present, around 93% being singletons, with the ten largest covering approximately 5.3%. The TCR originated in a human donor in good health. Sequences were obtained from CD8+ T cells sorted from blood. The chain links TRBV5-4 to TRBJ2-3; either TRBD1 or TRBD2 may fit D (5 bases each). The CDR3 reads CASSRDQGDTQYF. The CDR3 DNA follows: TGTGCCAGCAGCCGGGACCAAGGTGATACGCAGTATTTT.